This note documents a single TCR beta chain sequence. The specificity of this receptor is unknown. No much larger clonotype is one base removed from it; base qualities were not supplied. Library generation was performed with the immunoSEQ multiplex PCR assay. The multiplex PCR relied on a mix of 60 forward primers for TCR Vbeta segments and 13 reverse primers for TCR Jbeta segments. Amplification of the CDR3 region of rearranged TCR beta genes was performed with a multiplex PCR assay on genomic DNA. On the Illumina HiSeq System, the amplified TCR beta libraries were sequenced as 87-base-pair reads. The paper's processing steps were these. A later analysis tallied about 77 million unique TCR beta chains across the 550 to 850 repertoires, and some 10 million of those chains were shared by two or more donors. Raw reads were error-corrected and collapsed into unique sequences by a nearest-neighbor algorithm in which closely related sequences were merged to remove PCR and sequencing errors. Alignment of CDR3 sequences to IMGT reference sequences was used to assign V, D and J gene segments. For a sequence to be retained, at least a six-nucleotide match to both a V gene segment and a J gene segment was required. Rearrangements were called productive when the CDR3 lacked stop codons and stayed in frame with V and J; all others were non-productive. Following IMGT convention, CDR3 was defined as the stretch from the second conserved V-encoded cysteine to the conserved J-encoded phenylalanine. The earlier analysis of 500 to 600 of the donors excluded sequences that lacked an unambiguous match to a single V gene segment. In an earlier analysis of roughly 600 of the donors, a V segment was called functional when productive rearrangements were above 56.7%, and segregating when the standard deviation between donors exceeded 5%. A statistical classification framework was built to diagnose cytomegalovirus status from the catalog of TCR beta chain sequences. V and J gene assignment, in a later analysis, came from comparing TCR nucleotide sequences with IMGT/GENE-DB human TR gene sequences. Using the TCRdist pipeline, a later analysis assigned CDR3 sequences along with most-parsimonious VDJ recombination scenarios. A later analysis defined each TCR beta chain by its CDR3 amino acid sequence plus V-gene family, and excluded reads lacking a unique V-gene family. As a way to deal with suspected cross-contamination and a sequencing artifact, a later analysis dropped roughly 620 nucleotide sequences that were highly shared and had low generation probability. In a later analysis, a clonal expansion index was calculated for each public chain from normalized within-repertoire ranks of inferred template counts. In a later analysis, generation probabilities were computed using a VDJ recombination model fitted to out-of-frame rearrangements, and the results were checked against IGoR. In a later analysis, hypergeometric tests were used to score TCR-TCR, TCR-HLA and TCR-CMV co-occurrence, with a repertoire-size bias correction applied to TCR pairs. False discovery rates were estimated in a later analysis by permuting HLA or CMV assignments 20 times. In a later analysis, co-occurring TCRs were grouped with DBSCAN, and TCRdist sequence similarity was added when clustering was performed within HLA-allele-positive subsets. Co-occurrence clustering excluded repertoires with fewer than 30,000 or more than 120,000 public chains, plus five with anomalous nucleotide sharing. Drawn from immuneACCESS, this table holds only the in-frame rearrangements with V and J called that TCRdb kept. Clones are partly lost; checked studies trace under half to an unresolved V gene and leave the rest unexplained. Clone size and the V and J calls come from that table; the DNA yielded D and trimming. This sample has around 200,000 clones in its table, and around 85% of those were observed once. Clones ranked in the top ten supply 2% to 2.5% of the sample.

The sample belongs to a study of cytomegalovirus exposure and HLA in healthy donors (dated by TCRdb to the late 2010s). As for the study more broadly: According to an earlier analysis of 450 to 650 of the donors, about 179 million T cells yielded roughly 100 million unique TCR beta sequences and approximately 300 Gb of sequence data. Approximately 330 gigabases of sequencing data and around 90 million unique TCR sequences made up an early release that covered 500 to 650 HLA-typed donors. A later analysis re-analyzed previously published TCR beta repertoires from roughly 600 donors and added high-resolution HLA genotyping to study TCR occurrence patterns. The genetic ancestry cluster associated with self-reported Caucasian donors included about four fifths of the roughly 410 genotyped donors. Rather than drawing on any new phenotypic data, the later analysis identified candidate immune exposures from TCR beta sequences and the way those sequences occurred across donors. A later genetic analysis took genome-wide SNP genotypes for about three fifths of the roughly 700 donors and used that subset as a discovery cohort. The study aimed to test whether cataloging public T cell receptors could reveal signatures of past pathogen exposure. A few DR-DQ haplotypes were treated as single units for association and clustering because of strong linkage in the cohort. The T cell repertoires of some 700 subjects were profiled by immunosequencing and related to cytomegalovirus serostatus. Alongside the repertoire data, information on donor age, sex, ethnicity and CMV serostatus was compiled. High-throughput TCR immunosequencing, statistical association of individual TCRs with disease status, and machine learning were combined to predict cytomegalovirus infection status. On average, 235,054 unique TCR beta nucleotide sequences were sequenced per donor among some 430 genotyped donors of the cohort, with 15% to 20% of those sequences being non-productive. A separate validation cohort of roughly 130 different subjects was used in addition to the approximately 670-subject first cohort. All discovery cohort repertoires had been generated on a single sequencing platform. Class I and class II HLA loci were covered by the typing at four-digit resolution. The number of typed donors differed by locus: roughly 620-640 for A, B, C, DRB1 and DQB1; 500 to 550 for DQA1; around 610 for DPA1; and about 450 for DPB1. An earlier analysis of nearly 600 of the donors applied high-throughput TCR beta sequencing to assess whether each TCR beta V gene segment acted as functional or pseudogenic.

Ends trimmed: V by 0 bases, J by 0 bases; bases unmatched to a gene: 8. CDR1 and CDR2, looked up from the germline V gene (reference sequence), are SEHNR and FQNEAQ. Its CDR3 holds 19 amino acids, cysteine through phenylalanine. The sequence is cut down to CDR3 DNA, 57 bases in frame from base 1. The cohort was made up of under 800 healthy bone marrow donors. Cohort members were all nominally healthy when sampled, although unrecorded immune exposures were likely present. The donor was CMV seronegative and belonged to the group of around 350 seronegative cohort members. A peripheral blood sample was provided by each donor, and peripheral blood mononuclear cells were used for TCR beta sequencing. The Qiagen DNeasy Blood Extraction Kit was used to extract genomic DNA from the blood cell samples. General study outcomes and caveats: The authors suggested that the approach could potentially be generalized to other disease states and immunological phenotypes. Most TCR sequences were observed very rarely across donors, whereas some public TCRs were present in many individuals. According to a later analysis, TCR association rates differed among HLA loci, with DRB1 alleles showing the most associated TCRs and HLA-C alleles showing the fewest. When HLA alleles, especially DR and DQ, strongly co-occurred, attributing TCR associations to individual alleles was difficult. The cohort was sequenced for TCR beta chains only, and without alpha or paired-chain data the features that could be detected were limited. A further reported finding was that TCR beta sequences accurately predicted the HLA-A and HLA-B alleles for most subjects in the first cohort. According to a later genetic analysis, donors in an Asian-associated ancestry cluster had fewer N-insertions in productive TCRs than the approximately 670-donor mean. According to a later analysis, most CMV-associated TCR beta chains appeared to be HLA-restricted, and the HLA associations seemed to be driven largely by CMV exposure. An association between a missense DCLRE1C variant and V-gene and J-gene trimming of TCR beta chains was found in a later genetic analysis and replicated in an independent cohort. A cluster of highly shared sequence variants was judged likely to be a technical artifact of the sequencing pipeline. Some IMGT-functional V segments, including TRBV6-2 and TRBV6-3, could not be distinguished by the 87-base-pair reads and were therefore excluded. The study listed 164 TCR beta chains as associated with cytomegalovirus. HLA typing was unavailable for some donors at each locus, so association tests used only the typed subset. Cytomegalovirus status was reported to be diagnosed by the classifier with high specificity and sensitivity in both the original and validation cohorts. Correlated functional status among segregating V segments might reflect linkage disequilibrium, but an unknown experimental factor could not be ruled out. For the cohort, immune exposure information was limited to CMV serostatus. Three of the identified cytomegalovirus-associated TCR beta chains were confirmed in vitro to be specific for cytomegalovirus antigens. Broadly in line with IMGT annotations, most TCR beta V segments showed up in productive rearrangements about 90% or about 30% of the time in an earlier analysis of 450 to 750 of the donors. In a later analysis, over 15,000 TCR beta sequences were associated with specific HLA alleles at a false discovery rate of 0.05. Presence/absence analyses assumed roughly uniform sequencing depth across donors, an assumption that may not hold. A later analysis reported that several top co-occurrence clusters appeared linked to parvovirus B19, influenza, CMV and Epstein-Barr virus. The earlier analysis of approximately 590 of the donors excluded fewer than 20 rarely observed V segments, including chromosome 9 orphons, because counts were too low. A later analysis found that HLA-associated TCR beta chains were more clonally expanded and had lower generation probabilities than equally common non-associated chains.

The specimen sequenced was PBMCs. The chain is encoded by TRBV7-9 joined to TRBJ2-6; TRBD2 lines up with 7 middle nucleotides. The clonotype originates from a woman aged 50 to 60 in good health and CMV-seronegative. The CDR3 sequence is CASSLALLAELSGANVLTF. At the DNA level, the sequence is TGTGCCAGCAGCTTAGCGCTGCTAGCGGAACTCTCTGGGGCCAACGTCCTGACTTTC.